This TCR beta chain derives from a study of T-cell memory formation after mild COVID-19. The table lists this clonotype with a few counts. The CDR3 is 14 residues long. Germline CDR1 is DFQATT and CDR2 is SNEGSKA (reference sequence). The ends lost 2 bases at V and 8 bases at J; junction bases unmatched: 10. TCRdb re-called the 5' RACE reads through MiXCR, storing one row per CDR3 protein. The sample carries tens of thousands of distinct CDR3 sequences, over 8.5% recorded once. The specimen sequenced was PBMCs or a T cell subset sorted from them (not recorded which). V is TRBV20-1 and J is TRBJ1-1; 8 bases line up with TRBD1. The source of this sequence is an adult woman who had mild COVID-19 (a few samples of this study predate the infection). Cell type and time point are not known. CDR3 bases: TGCAGTGCTAGATCGTCGCAGGGGGCGACAGAAGCTTTCTTT. It is translated as CSARSSQGATEAFF.